This TCR beta chain stems from a study of PD-L1 blockade in urothelial cancer. Study overall: A median blood sample held about 150,000 T cells and approximately 83,000 unique TCRs.

Produced via immunoSEQ multiplex PCR; TCRdb's table is partial and in-frame only. The sample includes 40,000 to 45,000 clones, roughly 89% of them seen just once. Noted time point: peripheral blood 6 weeks after treatment start. Metastatic or locally advanced urothelial carcinoma was present in the patients. Trimming took 7 bases from V and 5 from J, leaving 16 bases between them. The CDR3 contains 14 residues. CDR1 is MDHEN, CDR2 SYDVKM, per germline. This chain uses TRBV28 with TRBJ2-3; D possibly corresponds to TRBD1 (7 bases). This clonotype was obtained from a man between 65 and 80 years old with urothelial cancer. Material: PBMCs, obtained around atezolizumab (anti-PD-L1) treatment. CDR3 loop: CASTPGGRGDTQYF. The DNA of the CDR3 is TGTGCCAGCACCCCAGGGGGGCGAGGAGATACGCAGTATTTT.